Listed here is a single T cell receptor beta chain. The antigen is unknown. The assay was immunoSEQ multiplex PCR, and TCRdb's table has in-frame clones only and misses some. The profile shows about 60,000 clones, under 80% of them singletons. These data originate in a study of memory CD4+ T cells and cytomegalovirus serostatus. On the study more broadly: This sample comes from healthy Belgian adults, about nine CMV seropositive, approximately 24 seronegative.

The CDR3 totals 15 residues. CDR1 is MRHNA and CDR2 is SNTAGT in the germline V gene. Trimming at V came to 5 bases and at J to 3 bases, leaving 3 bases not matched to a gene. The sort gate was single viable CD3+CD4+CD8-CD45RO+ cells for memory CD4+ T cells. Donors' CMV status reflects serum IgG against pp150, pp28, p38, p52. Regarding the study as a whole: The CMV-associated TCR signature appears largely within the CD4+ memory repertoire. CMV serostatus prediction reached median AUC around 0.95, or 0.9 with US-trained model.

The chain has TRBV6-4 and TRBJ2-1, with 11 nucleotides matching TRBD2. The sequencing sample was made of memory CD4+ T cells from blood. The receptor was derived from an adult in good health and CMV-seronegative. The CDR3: CASSQLAGDYNEQFF. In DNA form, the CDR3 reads TGTGCCAGCAGTCAACTAGCGGGGGACTACAATGAGCAGTTCTTC.